This note documents a single TCR beta chain sequence. This CDR3 spans 13 amino acids. Trimming removed 9 bases from V and 0 bases from J, with 10 bases in between. In germline, CDR1 is KGHDR, CDR2 SFDVKD. This entry belongs to a study of blood T cell repertoires in COVID-19. The table came from immunoSEQ multiplex PCR; TCRdb's copy has only in-frame clones and leaves some out. Of some 390,000 clones listed, 70% to 90% are singletons. The source material was peripheral blood. This chain connects TRBV24-1 to TRBJ1-1, with a weak D call TRBD1 (5 bases). The sequence was collected from a woman aged 40-49 years with COVID-19, enrolled during active disease. The CDR3 nucleotides read TGTGCCACCGGCGACAGCATGAACACTGAAGCTTTCTTT. Protein product: CATGDSMNTEAFF.